The 30 T cell receptor beta chains given below trace back to one sample, sequenced in a study of control samples from healthy donors and cancer patients. TCRdb keeps only in-frame clones here, not all; method: immunoSEQ multiplex PCR. There are 170,000 or so clones in the sample; 91% occur only once, and approximately 2% lies in the top ten. Sequencing was done on a sample of blood. These receptors came from a woman in her forties in good health.

V is TRBV10-1 and J is TRBJ2-3; 11 bases are a match to TRBD2. Looked up from germline, CDR1 is WNHNN and CDR2 is SYGVQD (reference sequence). The CDR3 extends over 16 amino acids. Losses at the gene ends were 4 bases for V and 5 bases for J; bases not matched to a gene: 8. The CDR3 DNA reads TGCGCCAGCAGTGGTATAGCGGGGGGGCCTGAAGATACGCAGTATTTT. Its translation: CASSGIAGGPEDTQYF.

The chain combines TRBV18 with TRBJ1-1; unclear D gene. Germline values: CDR1 KGHSH, CDR2 LQKENI. The CDR3 contains 13 residues. V gave up 6 bases and J gave up 0 bases, with 8 bases separating them. CDR3 sequence reads: CASSQLVNTEAFF. In DNA form, the CDR3 reads TGTGCCAGCTCGCAACTTGTGAACACTGAAGCTTTCTTT.

CDR3 bases: TGCGCCAGCAGCTTGGGGGCAGGGGATTCACCCCTCCACTTT. This translates into CASSLGAGDSPLHF. The chain has TRBV5-1 and TRBJ1-6; a possible D gene is TRBD1 (6 bases). Trimming cost V 0 bases and J 8 bases, with 9 bases left between them. The CDR3 runs 14 residues. The germline V gene has CDR1 SGHRS and CDR2 YFSETQ. Combining the CDR3 with reference TRBV5-1 and TRBJ1-6 gives the whole variable domain KAGVTQTPRYLIKTRGQQVTLSCSPISGHRSVSWYQQTPGQGLQFLFEYFSETQRNKGNFPGRFSGRQFSNSRSEMNVSTLELGDSALYLCASSLGAGDSPLHFGNGTRLTVT.

V and J are TRBV5-1 and TRBJ2-5, with a tentative D call TRBD2 (6 bases). The CDR3 totals 13 residues. Germline-derived CDR1 and CDR2 are SGHRS and YFSETQ. The V end was cut by 6 bases, the J end by 5 bases, with 14 bases between. The CDR3 is CASKGGERETQYF. Written as DNA, the CDR3 is TGCGCCAGCAAAGGAGGGGAGAGGGAGACCCAGTACTTC.

The rearrangement uses TRBV18 and TRBJ1-2; D unresolved. CDR1 and CDR2 from the germline V gene are KGHSH and LQKENI. Trimming took 2 bases from V and 7 from J, leaving 8 bases between them. The CDR3 consists of 12 residues. DNA of the CDR3: TGTGCCAGCTCACCATCAACTAGTGGCTACACCTTC. This encodes CASSPSTSGYTF. Full variable domain (remainder filled in from reference TRBV18 and TRBJ1-2): NAGVMQNPRHLVRRRGQEARLRCSPMKGHSHVYWYRQLPEEGLKFMVYLQKENIIDESGMPKERFSAEFPKEGPSILRIQQVVRGDSAAYFCASSPSTSGYTFGSGTRLTVV.

A note on this clone: The identical CDR3 is also encoded by other nucleotide sequences in the sample. V is TRBV3-1 (or the pseudogene TRBV3-2) and J is TRBJ1-2; D not certain. This CDR3 contains 14 residues. The V end was cut by 4 bases, the J end by 5 bases, with 14 bases between. The V gene's germline CDR1 is LGHDT and CDR2 YNNKEL (reference sequence). CDR3 sequence reads: CASSPQTPAYGYTF. The CDR3 DNA sequence: TGTGCCAGCAGCCCTCAGACCCCCGCATATGGCTACACCTTC.

V usage is TRBV28 and J usage is TRBJ1-5; perhaps TRBD1 as D (5 bases). The CDR3 totals 15 residues. The germline V and J ends were trimmed by 5 bases and 1 base, with 12 bases remaining between them. CDR1 is MDHEN, CDR2 SYDVKM, per germline. In nucleotides, the CDR3 is TGTGCCAGCAGTCCCGGGGCAGCAAGCAATCAGCCCCAGCATTTT. This codes for CASSPGAASNQPQHF.

V and J are TRBV12-3 or TRBV12-4 and TRBJ2-3; D is undetermined. V lost 7 bases to trimming and J lost 0 bases, with 8 bases between them. CDR3 length: 13 amino acids. The CDR3 loop is CASTLGSTDTQYF. The CDR3 DNA follows: TGTGCCAGCACCCTGGGGAGCACAGATACGCAGTATTTT.

This clone was observed a single time. The rearrangement links TRBV5-1 to TRBJ1-1, with unresolved D. Germline V gene lookup returns CDR1 SGHRS and CDR2 YFSETQ. CDR3 length: 15 residues. V was pared by 1 base and J by 1 base, with 11 bases between. The CDR3 DNA sequence: TGCGCCAGCAGCTTGAGGGTTTCGCAGAACACTGAAGCTTTCTTT. This gives the protein CASSLRVSQNTEAFF. Drawing the rest from reference TRBV5-1 and TRBJ1-1, the complete variable domain is KAGVTQTPRYLIKTRGQQVTLSCSPISGHRSVSWYQQTPGQGLQFLFEYFSETQRNKGNFPGRFSGRQFSNSRSEMNVSTLELGDSALYLCASSLRVSQNTEAFFGQGTRLTVV.

The chain recombines TRBV15 with TRBJ2-1, with D possibly called TRBD1 or TRBD2 (5 bases each). With 0 bases removed from V and 3 bases from J, the gap between germline ends came to 12 bases. The length of the CDR3 is 16 residues. Germline-derived CDR1 and CDR2 are LNHNV and YYDKDF (reference sequence). CDR3: CATSRDSGTDYNEQFF. For the CDR3, the DNA is TGTGCCACCAGCAGAGATAGTGGGACGGACTACAATGAGCAGTTCTTC.

This chain links TRBV5-1 with TRBJ2-7; 9 nucleotides agree with TRBD1. CDR1 is SGHRS, CDR2 YFSETQ, per germline. Unmatched junction bases numbered 6, after V lost 1 base and J lost 4 bases. The CDR3 extends over 15 amino acids. CDR3 sequence (DNA): TGCGCCAGCAGCTTGAAACAGGGGGCCCAGTACGAGCAGTACTTC. This sequence encodes CASSLKQGAQYEQYF.

The chain is built from TRBV7-9 and TRBJ1-1; no firm D call. Trimming took off 1 base at V and 8 bases at J, with 8 bases between the two ends. This CDR3 region has 12 residues. The germline V gene encodes CDR1 SEHNR and CDR2 FQNEAQ (reference sequence). The DNA of the CDR3 is TGTGCCAGCAGCTTAGGGGCCGCCGAAGCTTTCTTT. It specifies CASSLGAAEAFF.

The chain has TRBV6-1 and TRBJ1-5; the D gene is possibly TRBD1 (5 bases). V lost 3 bases, J lost 9 bases, and 15 bases lay in between. Germline CDR1 MNHNS, CDR2 SASEGT. This CDR3 spans 14 amino acids. CDR3 sequence: CASSESGGRVPQHF. CDR3 bases: TGTGCCAGCAGTGAGTCTGGGGGTAGGGTGCCCCAGCATTTT.

This chain links TRBV18 with TRBJ2-7; D unclear. The V end was cut by 6 bases, the J end by 2 bases, with 11 bases between. CDR1 is KGHSH and CDR2 is LQKENI in the germline V gene. This CDR3 spans 13 amino acids. This CDR3 is CASSAGTTYEQYF. CDR3 sequence (DNA): TGTGCCAGCTCGGCAGGAACCACCTACGAGCAGTACTTC. The complete variable domain, with remaining parts taken from reference TRBV18 and TRBJ2-7, reads NAGVMQNPRHLVRRRGQEARLRCSPMKGHSHVYWYRQLPEEGLKFMVYLQKENIIDESGMPKERFSAEFPKEGPSILRIQQVVRGDSAAYFCASSAGTTYEQYFGPGTRLTVT.

The chain links TRBV7-9 to TRBJ2-3; tentatively, D is TRBD1 (6 bases). Germline V gene sequence: CDR1 SEHNR, CDR2 FQNEAQ (reference sequence). V lost 11 bases and J lost 4, with 16 bases in between. There are 13 residues in the CDR3. The CDR3 DNA reads TGTGCCGTCAGGGGCCCGACTGCAGATACGCAGTATTTT. The encoded protein is CAVRGPTADTQYF.

This clone was picked up one time. The CDR3 sequence is CASSPTGTGITEAFF. The CDR3, as DNA: TGTGCCAGCAGCCCTACCGGGACAGGCATAACTGAAGCTTTCTTT. J is TRBJ1-1 and V is TRBV11-3; 8 positions match TRBD1. The CDR3 contains 15 residues. The ends lost 5 bases at V and 5 bases at J; junction bases unmatched: 10. Germline values: CDR1 SGHNT, CDR2 YENEEA.

The chain employs TRBV6-1 and TRBJ1-4, with 8 bases identical to TRBD1. CDR1 and CDR2 (germline): MNHNS, SASEGT. The CDR3 is made up of 13 amino acids. V shed 1 base, J shed 14 bases, and the junction held 6 bases outside the gene matches. The CDR3 bases are TGTGCCAGCAGTGAAGAAGCAGGGGGCGGCCTGTTTTTT. It specifies CASSEEAGGGLFF.

V and J are TRBV4-2 and TRBJ1-5, with 8 positions matching TRBD1. The CDR3 loop spans 15 amino acids. The germline gives CDR1 LGHNA, CDR2 YNFKEQ. With 1 base clipped from V and 3 bases from J, the junction kept 2 bases outside the gene matches. CDR3 loop: CASSQVDRDNQPQHF. CDR3 nucleotide sequence: TGTGCCAGCAGCCAAGTGGACAGGGACAATCAGCCCCAGCATTTT.

V usage is TRBV7-2 and J usage is TRBJ2-1; D unresolved. The V gene lost 0 bases and the J gene lost 6 bases, with 9 bases spanning the gap. Germline V gene sequence: CDR1 SGHTA, CDR2 FQGNSA. The CDR3 consists of 14 residues. This CDR3 is CASSLALHINEQFF. The CDR3 nucleotides read TGTGCCAGCAGCTTAGCTCTCCACATCAATGAGCAGTTCTTC.

This chain joins TRBV19 and TRBJ1-5; possible D gene TRBD1, 6 bases. The CDR3 consists of 14 residues. The V end lost 3 bases, the J end lost 4 bases, and 10 bases lay between the germline ends. Germline CDR1 and CDR2: LNHDA and SQIVND (reference sequence). The CDR3 sequence is CASSMGTQNQPQHF. Written as DNA, the CDR3 is TGTGCCAGTAGTATGGGGACACAGAATCAGCCCCAGCATTTT.

The V call is TRBV4-1, the J call TRBJ2-7; D gene ambiguous. Trimming left V 1 base short and J 3 bases short, with 13 bases between. Germline V gene lookup returns CDR1 MGHRA and CDR2 YSYEKL. The length of the CDR3 is 15 residues. CDR3 in amino acids: CASSQVLQSGYEQYF. CDR3 coding DNA: TGCGCCAGCAGCCAAGTACTACAGTCCGGCTACGAGCAGTACTTC.

The J gene is TRBJ2-7, the V gene TRBV5-5; D is ambiguous. Looked up from germline, CDR1 is SGHKS and CDR2 is YYEKEE (reference sequence). V lost 3 bases to trimming and J lost 3 bases, with 10 bases between them. This CDR3 is 13 amino acids long. The CDR3 loop reads CASSYLDRYEQYF. DNA for the CDR3: TGTGCCAGCAGCTACCTGGACCGCTACGAGCAGTACTTC.

The genes are TRBV11-2 and TRBJ1-2; the D gene is possibly TRBD1 (6 bases). CDR1 SGHAT and CDR2 FQNNGV come from the germline V gene. The CDR3 contains 13 residues. Trimming took off 6 bases at V and 3 bases at J, with 11 bases between the two ends. CDR3 region: CASSTGSYYGYTF. CDR3 nucleotides: TGTGCCAGCAGTACAGGGTCTTACTATGGCTACACCTTC.

This chain links TRBV11-2 with TRBJ2-1; D not resolved. V was trimmed by 6 bases and J by 15 bases, leaving 18 bases between them. In germline, CDR1 is SGHAT, CDR2 FQNNGV. The CDR3 has 12 residues. CDR3 sequence (DNA): TGTGCCAGCAGTGGCCAATCAAGATTGGGGTTCTTC. The encoded protein is CASSGQSRLGFF.

The chain joins TRBV6-5 to TRBJ1-2; D possibly corresponds to TRBD1 (5 bases). The CDR3 length is 15 residues. Trimming took off 4 bases at V and 3 bases at J, with 15 bases between the two ends. Germline-derived CDR1 and CDR2 are MNHEY and SVGAGI. The CDR3 reads CASSFTGTDYYGYTF. CDR3 in DNA: TGTGCCAGCAGTTTCACCGGGACCGATTACTATGGCTACACCTTC.

The rearrangement links TRBV7-9 to TRBJ2-5; D is undetermined. Per the germline V gene, CDR1 is SEHNR and CDR2 is FQNEAQ (reference sequence). Trimming took off 5 bases at V and 0 bases at J, with 4 bases between the two ends. This CDR3 region has 12 residues. The DNA of the CDR3 is TGTGCCAGCAGCGAGTACCAAGAGACCCAGTACTTC. This translates into CASSEYQETQYF. Based on the CDR3 plus reference TRBV7-9 and TRBJ2-5, the full variable domain is DTGVSQNPRHKITKRGQNVTFRCDPISEHNRLYWYRQTLGQGPEFLTYFQNEAQLEKSRLLSDRFSAERPKGSFSTLEIQRTEQGDSAMYLCASSEYQETQYFGPGTRLLVL.

J is TRBJ2-5 and V is TRBV27, with D perhaps given as TRBD1 or TRBD2 (5 bases each). The ends were cut back, 4 bases at V and 4 bases at J, with 16 bases in the middle. The CDR3 totals 15 residues. The germline gives CDR1 MNHEY, CDR2 SMNVEV (reference sequence). The CDR3 DNA is TGTGCCAGCAGTTCGTCGGGGCTTGGGCGAGAGACCCAGTACTTC. Translation gives CASSSSGLGRETQYF.

The sample holds a few counts of this clone. Other DNA sequences within the sample encode an identical CDR3. The chain has TRBV7-9 and TRBJ1-3, with D perhaps matching TRBD1 (5 bases). The CDR3 contains 14 residues. The germline CDR1 and CDR2 sequences are SEHNR and FQNEAQ (reference sequence). Trimming removed 3 bases at V and 3 bases at J, with 9 bases between. The CDR3 nucleotides are TGTGCCAGCAGCTTTCAGGGTCTTGGAAACACCATATATTTT. It codes for CASSFQGLGNTIYF.

The chain recombines TRBV14 with TRBJ1-6, with D possibly being TRBD1 (5 bases). The germline V gene encodes CDR1 SGHDN and CDR2 FVKESK. CDR3 length: 13 residues. Trimming shortened V by 6 bases and J by 16 bases, and 19 bases separated the two germline ends. Written as DNA, the CDR3 is TGTGCCAGCAGTCCCTGGACGGGGGAAGAGCTCCACTTT. Amino acid sequence: CASSPWTGEELHF.

The chain carries TRBV5-1 and TRBJ1-2; TRBD1 might be the D (5 bases). The germline V gene has CDR1 SGHRS and CDR2 YFSETQ. The V end lost 0 bases, the J end lost 4 bases, and 16 bases lay between the germline ends. This CDR3 is built from 16 residues. As DNA, the CDR3 is TGCGCCAGCAGCTTGGCGGCTCCTCAGGGCGGCTATGGCTACACCTTC. It translates to CASSLAAPQGGYGYTF.